The rows below give T cell receptor beta chains drawn from one sample of a study of long-term antiretroviral therapy in people with HIV. Libraries were prepared by immunoSEQ multiplex PCR; TCRdb keeps only in-frame clonotypes and omits some of them. The repertoire holds 30,000 to 40,000 clones, roughly 83% seen once, with 3% to 4% in the top ten. This specimen consisted of unsorted PBMCs, obtained 1.9 years after starting antiretroviral therapy. These receptors all come from a man between 18 and 29 years old with HIV. Both conserved end residues are part of each CDR3. A D gene is named only where the DNA matches it firmly. Only part of the rows carry a size: once, few, many, or a class if the clone is expanded.

>TRBD2|TRBJ2-7|TRBV5-1|NA
TGCGCCAGCAGCGAGGGACTAGCGGGGACCTACGAGCAGTACTTC
CASSEGLAGTYEQYF
>NA|TRBJ2-2|TRBV9|few
TGTGCCAGCAGCGCAGGGAATCCCGGGGAGCTGTTTTTT
CASSAGNPGELFF
>NA|TRBJ1-4|TRBV25-1|NA
TGTGCCAGCAGTGATTTGGGATTGGGAGAAAAACTGTTTTTT
CASSDLGLGEKLFF
>NA|TRBJ1-5|TRBV30|NA
TGTGCCTGGAGTGTAGGGGGGGGCTTCAATCAGCCCCAGCATTTT
CAWSVGGGFNQPQHF
>NA|TRBJ2-5|TRBV9|NA
TGTGCCAGCAGCGCCCAGATGGAGGGGGGGCAAGAGACCCAGTACTTC
CASSAQMEGGQETQYF
>NA|TRBJ1-6|TRBV9|NA
TGTGCCAGCAGCGTAGTAGGGGGTAATTCACCCCTCCACTTT
CASSVVGGNSPLHF
>TRBD1|TRBJ1-6|TRBV9|NA
TGTGCCAGCAGTGATCGACAGGGGGTATCACCCCTCCACTTT
CASSDRQGVSPLHF
>NA|TRBJ1-5|TRBV29-1|few
TGCAGCGTTCTCGTGGCAGGGAGCAATCAGCCCCAGCATTTT
CSVLVAGSNQPQHF
>NA|TRBJ1-2|TRBV6-5|NA
TGTGCCAGCAGTCCCACAGGACTTGGGAACTATGGCTACACCTTC
CASSPTGLGNYGYTF
>NA|TRBJ1-1|TRBV7-9|NA
TGTGCCAGCAGCTCCTTGGTAGAGAACACTGAAGCTTTCTTT
CASSSLVENTEAFF
>NA|TRBJ1-5|TRBV7-6|NA
TGTGCCAGCAGCGCCAGAAATCAGCCCCAGCATTTT
CASSARNQPQHF
>NA|TRBJ1-5|TRBV6-6|few
TGTGCCAGCAGGCAGGGGACCCATCAGCCCCAGCATTTT
CASRQGTHQPQHF
>NA|TRBJ2-1|TRBV27|NA
TGTGCCAGCAGTTTATCGGGCCTCTACAATGAGCAGTTCTTC
CASSLSGLYNEQFF
>NA|TRBJ2-3|TRBV2|NA
TGTGCCAGCAAAGAAGGCAGGGCAGACAAACCATATTCCACAGATACGCAGTATTTT
CASKEGRADKPYSTDTQYF
>NA|TRBJ2-1|TRBV5-6|NA
TGTGCCAGCAGCTCCCCGGACCGGAGCTCCTACAATGAGCAGTTCTTC
CASSSPDRSSYNEQFF
>TRBD1|TRBJ1-6|TRBV14|few
TGTGCCAGCAGCCACGGTGGGACAGGGAACAATTCACCCCTCCACTTT
CASSHGGTGNNSPLHF
>TRBD2|TRBJ2-1|TRBV7-9|NA
TGTGCCAGCAGTCGGACTAGCGGGGGGGATGAGCAGTTCTTC
CASSRTSGGDEQFF
>NA|TRBJ2-7|TRBV11-3|NA
TGTGCCAGCAGCACTTCTTCCGGGACACTCTACGAGCAGTACTTC
CASSTSSGTLYEQYF
>TRBD2|TRBJ2-5|TRBV5-4|NA
TGTGCCAGCAGCTTGGATCTAGCGGGGTTCAGAGAGACCCAGTACTTC
CASSLDLAGFRETQYF
>TRBD1|TRBJ1-2|TRBV19|NA
TGTGCCAGTGCCTTTGGACAGGCAGGGTATGGCTACACCTTC
CASAFGQAGYGYTF
>TRBD2|TRBJ2-5|TRBV19|NA
TGTGCCAGTAGTAGCGGGGGGGCGTGGGAGACCCAGTACTTC
CASSSGGAWETQYF
>NA|TRBJ2-2|TRBV7-7|NA
TGTGCTAGCAGCTCCAGGGGTGAGGAGCTGTTTTTT
CASSSRGEELFF
>TRBD1|TRBJ1-1|TRBV6-6|NA
TGTGCCAGCAGCCGAGGACAGGAATCTGAAGCTTTCTTT
CASSRGQESEAFF
>NA|TRBJ2-1|TRBV7-2|NA
TGTGCCAGCAGCTTACTCGGGGGCTACAATGAGCAGTTCTTC
CASSLLGGYNEQFF
>NA|TRBJ1-5|TRBV7-8|NA
TGTGCCAGCAGCTTAGCGCTAGCCCGGGAAAACAATCAGCCCCAGCATTTT
CASSLALARENNQPQHF
>NA|TRBJ1-5|TRBV28|NA
TGTGCCAGCAGTTTACGGGTTGAGTCTGCCCTTAGCAATCAGCCCCAGCATTTT
CASSLRVESALSNQPQHF
>NA|TRBJ1-1|TRBV5-8|NA
TGTGCCAGCAGCCCGGGCCGGGTCCTGAACACTGAAGCTTTCTTT
CASSPGRVLNTEAFF
>NA|TRBJ1-1|TRBV5-6|NA
TGTGCCAGCAGCTTCGTCAGGGTGGACACTGAAGCTTTCTTT
CASSFVRVDTEAFF
>NA|TRBJ1-2|TRBV30|NA
TGTGCCTGGAGTCCAAGGGGGAGGAACTATGGCTACACCTTC
CAWSPRGRNYGYTF
>NA|TRBJ2-1|TRBV5-4|NA
TGTGCCAGCAGCTTACGGACCACCCCGATAGAGCAGTTCTTC
CASSLRTTPIEQFF
>NA|TRBJ1-5|TRBV2|NA
TGTGCCAGCTGCCGGAGTCGGGAGGGCAATCAGCCCCAGCATTTT
CASCRSREGNQPQHF
>TRBD1|TRBJ1-1|TRBV10-3|NA
TGTGCCGTCCGACCCGGGACAGAGAACACTGAAGCTTTCTTT
CAVRPGTENTEAFF
>NA|TRBJ1-6|TRBV5-1|few
TGCGCCAGCAGCTTGGCACGGGAAAATTCACCCCTCCACTTT
CASSLARENSPLHF
>NA|TRBJ1-4|TRBV11-2|NA
TGTGCCAGCAGCTTAGAACAGGGAAGACTGTTTTTT
CASSLEQGRLFF
>NA|TRBJ1-3|TRBV5-1|once
TGCGCCAGCAGCTTGCAATCCTCTGGAAACACCATATATTTT
CASSLQSSGNTIYF
>TRBD1|TRBJ2-1|TRBV19|NA
TGTGCCAGTAACCACAGGGGAAATTACAATGAGCAGTTCTTC
CASNHRGNYNEQFF
>TRBD1|TRBJ2-1|TRBV28|few
TGTGCCAGCAGCGCACGAGGGGACAGGGCTTACAATGAGCAGTTCTTC
CASSARGDRAYNEQFF
>NA|TRBJ1-1|TRBV2|NA
TGTGCCAGCAGTGAAAGGGGGGTGAACACTGAAGCTTTCTTT
CASSERGVNTEAFF
>NA|TRBJ1-2|TRBV7-2|NA
TGTGCCAGCAGCTTGACACCTTATGGCTACACCTTC
CASSLTPYGYTF
>TRBD2|TRBJ2-3|TRBV4-2|NA
TGTGCCAGCAGCCAAGCCAGCGGGGGTACCACAGATACGCAGTATTTT
CASSQASGGTTDTQYF
>TRBD1|TRBJ2-1|TRBV7-6|NA
TGTGCCAGCAGCTTAGCGGGGACAGGAAACAATGAGCAGTTCTTC
CASSLAGTGNNEQFF
>NA|TRBJ2-7|TRBV4-2|NA
TGTGCCAGCAGCCAAGCCCAAGGGGTAGTCGGCTACGAGCAGTACTTC
CASSQAQGVVGYEQYF
>NA|TRBJ1-3|TRBV2|NA
TGTGCCAGCAGTGTCAGCTTAGACAGAAACACCATATATTTT
CASSVSLDRNTIYF
>NA|TRBJ2-5|TRBV5-1|NA
TGCGCCAGCAGCTTAGGCGGGTCGTCAGATCAAGAGACCCAGTACTTC
CASSLGGSSDQETQYF
>NA|TRBJ1-2|TRBV28|NA
TGTGCCAGCAGCCGAACTGACTACACCTTC
CASSRTDYTF
>TRBD1|TRBJ2-1|TRBV7-9|NA
TGTGCCAGCAGCTACGGACAGGGGCAGGGTGAGCAGTTCTTC
CASSYGQGQGEQFF